The clone carrying this T cell receptor (beta chain) has just a few counts. Its matching antigen is unknown. Expressed TCRB transcripts were sequenced after all isolated RNA was converted to cDNA. Measured with immunoSEQ multiplex PCR; TCRdb has only the in-frame clones, and not every one. The sample gives some 350,000 clones, roughly a tenth of which show up once; about 0.64% is in the top ten. The data are from a study of beta chain features in type 1 diabetes. There are 15 residues in the CDR3. J gave up 5 bases and V 2 bases, and 4 bases lay outside the gene matches. Germline CDR1 SGHDN, CDR2 FVKESK. Study-wide points: More deletions and fewer insertions at VDJ junctions were seen in type 1 diabetes patients. Naive, central memory and regulatory TCRB repertoires appeared more similar among patients than healthy donors. The study found moderately but significantly shorter TCRB CDR3s in all four CD4+ subsets of Type 1 diabetes patients.

This TCR was recovered from a man aged 25 to 45 with type 1 diabetes. The V and J genes are TRBV14 and TRBJ2-1; TRBD2 matches 9 bases. Sample: central memory CD4+ T cells from blood. CDR3 DNA sequence: TGTGCCAGCAGCCAACTCCTAGCGGGGAACAATGAGCAGTTCTTC. As protein: CASSQLLAGNNEQFF.